A single T cell receptor beta chain is shown here with its context. Its antigen is unknown. Per-base qualities were not stored, and no clone one base away is much larger. Taken from cysteine to phenylalanine, the CDR3 has 11 residues. Only the CDR3 part of the read is kept: 33 bases, read in frame from the first base. The sample comes from a study of vaccination and CD4 T cells after COVID-19 (dated by TCRdb to 2021 to 2024). About the investigation overall: Convalescent patients had a positive SARS-CoV-2 result on nasal swab PCR, and of these patients, fewer than ten had mild disease and one had severe disease. Overlapping spike peptide pools from SARS-CoV-2 and from the common cold coronaviruses HCoV-NL63, HCoV-OC43 and HCoV-229E were used as culture stimuli. Participants received two doses of either the Pfizer-BioNTech BNT162b2 vaccine (n=8) or the Moderna mRNA-1273 vaccine (n=2). The convalescent cohort included six males and four females, with two Hispanic individuals, seven Caucasians, two Asians and one multiracial person. In control cultures, a CEFX viral epitope pool was used as positive control, an HIV-1 Nef peptide pool was used as negative control, or no peptide was added. Post-COVID blood samples were collected from convalescent patients a median of about 92 days after diagnosis, with a range of about 30 to 170 days. Post-vaccine blood samples were collected a median of about 72 days after the second vaccine dose, ranging from roughly 13 to 250 days. A few convalescent patients were sampled both early after vaccination (day 14) and late after vaccination (days 161 to 241). In roughly 10 COVID-19 convalescent patients and several infection-naive healthy vaccine recipients, the spike-specific CD4+ TCR repertoire before mRNA vaccination was compared with the repertoire after mRNA vaccination. Here is what the overall study found, with its caveats: Of the vaccine-specific clones found in convalescent patients, nearly all (304 of 307) were mono-reactive for SARS-CoV-2 spike instead of being cross-reactive with common cold coronaviruses. In convalescent patients, a median around 85% of post-vaccine SARS-CoV-2-reactive clones were detected only after vaccination, and vaccine-specific priming was suggested by this finding. Relatively few convalescent patients were included in the study, and early timepoints after natural infection were not analyzed. The median count of SARS-CoV-2-reactive clonotypes went up from 21 after infection to approximately 40 after vaccination, although the change was not significant.

According to the study, the label for this sample's time point signals: late sampling 161 to 241 days after vaccination in a few convalescent patients. Taken with the paper, the label for treatment or condition translates to: approximately nine-day PBMC culture with coronavirus spike peptide pools or control peptides (ViraFEST assay). The study used the ViraFEST assay, which expanded antigen-specific T cells with peptide pools and then identified expanded clonotypes by TCR sequencing. Positive SARS-CoV-2 PCR tests in the convalescent patients dated from March to December 2020, before Alpha, Beta and Delta variants emerged in the United States. Each well held millions of PBMCs cultured with roughly 10 ug/ml peptide pools in IMDM containing around 5% human AB serum and around 10 IU/ml IL-2. Half of the culture medium was replaced with fresh IL-2-containing medium on days 3 and 7. After more than 8 days of culture, CD4+ T cells were isolated by negative selection using the EasySep CD4+ T cell isolation kit. PBMCs were separated from whole blood using Ficoll-Paque Plus gradient centrifugation and then either used fresh or cryopreserved at -140C. Each culture condition was generally run in triplicate wells.

The library was made by PCR. DNA from cultured CD4+ T cells underwent TCR sequencing with the Oncomine TCR Beta short-read assay at the Johns Hopkins FTIC core. The QIAamp micro DNA kit was used to extract genomic DNA from the cultured CD4+ T cells. The Oncomine TCR Beta libraries from cultured CD4+ T cells were pooled using unique dual indexes and then sequenced on an Illumina iSeq 100. On the authors' methods: Non-productive sequences were removed, and CDR3s that did not start with C, did not end with F or W, or were shorter than 7 amino acids were discarded. Antigen-specific clonotypes were identified using the MANAFEST web application through comparison of peptide-stimulated wells with reference and other culture wells. An FDR below 0.05, an odds ratio above 5, and a productive frequency above 0.1% in at least two of three replicate wells were required for clones to be considered positive. Clonotypes that were significantly expanded in both SARS-CoV-2 spike wells and at least one common cold coronavirus spike condition were defined as cross-reactive. Similarity between CDR3 sequences was evaluated in R version 3.6.1 using Levenshtein distances (stringdist) and unrooted phylogenetic trees (ape). TCRdb itself trimmed the public reads at Q25 with fastp, ran MiXCR and retained productive beta chains. Records with the same CDR3 protein are collapsed into one entry carrying the most frequent genes and DNA. The V and J calls here are based on TCRdb, not the publication. Here the sample has 15,000 to 20,000 distinct CDR3 sequences; roughly 49% occur a single time. Less than 25% of the sample is in the top ten clones.

Sample: CD4+ T cells from blood, cultured in vitro, taken about 7 months after SARS-CoV-2 vaccination. Rearrangement joined TRBV21-1 to TRBJ2-7. TRBV21-1 is marked as a pseudogene. This receptor was identified in a human donor who had recovered from COVID-19. CDR3 reads: CASSGVYEQYF. In nucleotide form, the sequence is TGTGCCAGCAGCGGGGTCTACGAGCAGTACTTC.